This passage covers 2 T cell receptor beta chains from one sample sequenced in a study of patients and donors after allogeneic stem cell transplantation. TCRdb recomputed calls from the RT-PCR reads with MiXCR, one row per CDR3 protein. The sample contains some 150,000 distinct CDR3 sequences, about a third of which appear only once. Sequencing was done on a sample of blood, either unsorted or a sorted T cell fraction (not recorded which). Source of these receptors: a human donor who was either an allogeneic HSCT recipient or a stem cell or donor lymphocyte infusion donor (not recorded which). It is not recorded whose cells these are; they may come from a transplant donor.

The CDR3 DNA reads as TGTGCCATCAGTGTGTCCTCAGGACTAGATGACGAGCAGTACTTC. Protein: CAISVSSGLDDEQYF. This chain connects TRBV10-3 to TRBJ2-7, with 7 bases fitting TRBD2. The germline V gene has CDR1 ENHRY and CDR2 SYGVKD. The ends lost 4 bases at V and 5 bases at J; junction bases unmatched: 11. The CDR3 is made up of 15 amino acids.

J is TRBJ1-4 and V is TRBV4-1; D is ambiguous. Trimming shortened V by 0 bases and J by 0 bases, and 5 bases separated the two germline ends. CDR3 length: 15 amino acids. CDR1 is MGHRA and CDR2 is YSYEKL in the germline V gene. This chain's CDR3 is CASSQESATNEKLFF. DNA for the CDR3: TGCGCCAGCAGCCAAGAGTCAGCAACTAATGAAAAACTGTTTTTT.